This is a list of T cell receptor beta chains from one sample in a study of vaccination effects on CD4 cells after COVID-19. Method: immunoSEQ multiplex PCR; TCRdb's copy keeps in-frame clones and lacks some. This sample has 23,000 or so clones; roughly four fifths occur once, and the top ten carry about 6%. No antigens are known for them. Sequencing used CD4+ T cells from PBMCs cultured with SARS-CoV-2 spike peptides, obtained after COVID-19 vaccination. The receptors were sampled from a human donor who received a COVID-19 vaccine. Some clones in this sample may be carry-over from other donors' samples. The CDR3 runs from the conserved cysteine through the conserved F or W. D genes are given only for firm matches. Clone size is given for some rows only: seen once, a few or many times, or a class if the clone is expanded.

clone_size d_call j_call v_call cdr3_aa cdr3_nt
. . TRBJ2-5 TRBV6-1 CASSLTQGQETQYF TGTGCCAGCAGTTTGACCCAGGGCCAAGAGACCCAGTACTTC
. . TRBJ2-6 TRBV6-5 CASSYSFANVLTF TGTGCCAGCAGTTACTCGTTCGCGAATGTCCTGACTTTC
few . TRBJ1-6 TRBV6-5 CASSYELGVNSPLHF TGTGCCAGCAGTTACGAACTGGGAGTAAATTCACCCCTCCACTTT
. . TRBJ1-2 TRBV18 CASSTQGGNGYTF TGTGCCAGCTCAACACAGGGAGGGAATGGCTACACCTTC
medium-sized . TRBJ1-4 TRBV12-3/TRBV12-4 CASSSGLKLFF TGTGCCAGCAGTTCGGGACTCAAACTGTTTTTT
. . TRBJ1-4 TRBV5-1 CASSLEGRGNEKLFF TGCGCCAGCAGCTTGGAGGGCAGAGGTAATGAAAAACTGTTTTTT
. . TRBJ1-1 TRBV19 CASGRGQGGTEAFF TGTGCCAGTGGTCGAGGGCAAGGGGGCACTGAAGCTTTCTTT
medium-sized . TRBJ1-5 TRBV19 CASSIGTVGRNQPQHF TGTGCCAGTAGTATTGGTACAGTCGGTCGCAATCAGCCCCAGCATTTT
. TRBD1 TRBJ1-2 TRBV19 CASRTGPGGYTF TGTGCCAGTCGGACAGGTCCCGGGGGCTACACCTTC
. TRBD2 TRBJ2-3 TRBV6-2/TRBV6-3 CASSYEIITGTSGLTDTQYF TGTGCCAGCAGTTACGAGATTATTACCGGGACTAGCGGTCTCACAGATACGCAGTATTTT
. TRBD1 TRBJ2-5 TRBV24-1 CATSRGGAETQYF TGTGCCACCAGCCGAGGGGGCGCGGAGACCCAGTACTTC
. . TRBJ2-6 TRBV5-1 CASSLGAASGANVLTF TGCGCCAGCAGCTTGGGAGCGGCCTCTGGGGCCAACGTCCTGACTTTC
. TRBD1 TRBJ2-4 TRBV19 CASRTGGKNIQYF TGTGCCAGTAGGACAGGGGGCAAAAACATTCAGTACTTC
. . TRBJ1-5 TRBV10-2 CASGRGTEGPQPQHF TGCGCCAGCGGAAGGGGGACGGAGGGTCCCCAGCCCCAGCATTTT
. . TRBJ1-2 TRBV4-1 CASSPRGGKTAVYGYTF TGCGCCAGCAGCCCCCGGGGGGGTAAAACAGCCGTCTATGGCTACACCTTC
. TRBD2 TRBJ2-5 TRBV11-3 CASSFYGGGTQETQYF TGTGCCAGCAGCTTCTATGGCGGGGGGACTCAAGAGACCCAGTACTTC